The entry below describes one TCR beta chain. This sample was included in a study of cytomegalovirus exposure and HLA in healthy donors. The CDR3 is 15 residues long. The ends lost 8 bases at V and 4 bases at J; junction bases unmatched: 10. The germline CDR1 and CDR2 sequences are MGHDK and SYGVNS. At collection, donors were nominally healthy, but unrecorded immune exposures were probable. 13 Jbeta primers and 60 Vbeta primers were used for the PCR. Here immunoSEQ multiplex PCR was the method, and the copy in TCRdb shows in-frame clones only, minus some. The table lists about 160,000 clones, 75% to 90% of them singletons.

The sample taken for sequencing was PBMCs. This clonotype was obtained from a woman younger than 30 in good health and CMV-seronegative. The V call is TRBV25-1, the J call TRBJ2-2; 7 bases agree with TRBD2. Here the CDR3 DNA reads TGTGCCAGCTTTCCCCCGGGGGGACTCACCGGGGAGCTGTTTTTT. It codes for CASFPPGGLTGELFF.